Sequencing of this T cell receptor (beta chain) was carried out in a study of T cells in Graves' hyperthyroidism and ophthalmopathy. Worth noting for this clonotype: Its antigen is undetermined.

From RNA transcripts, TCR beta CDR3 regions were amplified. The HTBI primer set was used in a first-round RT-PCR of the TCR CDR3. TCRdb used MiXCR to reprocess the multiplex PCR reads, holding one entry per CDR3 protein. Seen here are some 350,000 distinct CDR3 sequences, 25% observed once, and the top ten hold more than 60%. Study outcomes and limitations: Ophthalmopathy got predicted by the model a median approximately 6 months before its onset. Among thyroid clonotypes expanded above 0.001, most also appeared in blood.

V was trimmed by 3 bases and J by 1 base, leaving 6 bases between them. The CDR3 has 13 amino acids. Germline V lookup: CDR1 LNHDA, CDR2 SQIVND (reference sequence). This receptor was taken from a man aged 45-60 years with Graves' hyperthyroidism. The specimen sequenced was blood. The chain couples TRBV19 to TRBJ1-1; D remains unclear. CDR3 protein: CASSMQANTEAFF. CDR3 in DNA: TGTGCCAGTAGTATGCAGGCGAACACTGAAGCTTTCTTT.